These T cell receptor beta chains were read from a single sample in a study of T cells in Graves' hyperthyroidism and ophthalmopathy. MiXCR was run by TCRdb on the multiplex PCR reads, yielding one entry per CDR3 protein. Of approximately 360,000 distinct CDR3 sequences in the sample, about a sixth were seen once. The sequenced material came from blood. The receptor source for this set is a young woman with Graves' hyperthyroidism that later progressed to Graves' ophthalmopathy. CDR3s include the opening cysteine and the closing phenylalanine or tryptophan. The D gene is left open where the match is weak. Not all rows give a size; the values are once, few, many and, for expanded clones, a class.

V,J,size,D,CDR3,DNA
TRBV7-8,TRBJ2-7,many,NA,CASSLGVGGGEQYF,TGTGCCAGCAGCCTAGGGGTAGGGGGGGGCGAGCAGTACTTC
TRBV13,TRBJ2-2,NA,NA,CASTRESNTRELFF,TGTGCCAGCACACGGGAGAGTAACACCCGGGAGCTGTTTTTT
TRBV7-9,TRBJ2-7,many,NA,CASSPPRGAVSYEQYF,TGTGCCAGCAGCCCCCCTAGAGGGGCGGTCTCCTACGAGCAGTACTTC
TRBV28,TRBJ1-3,NA,NA,CASSFPSGWGNTIYF,TGTGCCAGCAGTTTCCCCTCAGGGTGGGGAAACACCATATATTTT
TRBV6-1,TRBJ2-7,many,NA,CASRNFGQSEQYF,TGTGCCAGCAGAAACTTCGGACAGTCCGAGCAGTACTTC
TRBV7-6,TRBJ2-4,NA,TRBD2,CASSRRTGLAEGILAKNIQYF,TGTGCCAGCAGCCGAAGAACGGGACTAGCGGAGGGGATCCTAGCCAAAAACATTCAGTACTTC
TRBV4-2,TRBJ2-7,NA,NA,CASSQSGGDYEQYF,TGTGCCAGCAGCCAATCAGGGGGGGACTACGAGCAGTACTTC
TRBV6-2/TRBV6-3,TRBJ1-2,many,NA,CASSSHHRRDRRANYGYTF,TGTGCCAGCAGTTCGCACCATCGCCGGGACCGAAGAGCTAACTATGGCTACACCTTC
TRBV28,TRBJ2-7,many,TRBD1,CASSLGTGRYEQYF,TGTGCCAGCAGTTTAGGGACAGGGCGCTACGAGCAGTACTTC
TRBV4-1,TRBJ1-2,few,NA,CASSQESGFYGYTF,TGCGCCAGCAGCCAAGAATCGGGTTTCTATGGCTACACCTTC